Following are 13 T cell receptor beta chains from one sample sequenced in a study of blood T cell repertoires in COVID-19. Generated by immunoSEQ multiplex PCR, the TCRdb table keeps only in-frame clones and is missing some. The sample includes about 210,000 clones, 84% of them seen just once. The sample comprised peripheral blood. The source of these receptors is a woman in her 50s with active or convalescent COVID-19.

This chain joins TRBV6-5 and TRBJ1-5; possibly TRBD1 for D (6 bases). Trimming left V 8 bases short and J 4 bases short, with 12 bases between. Germline CDR1 and CDR2: MNHEY and SVGAGI. The CDR3 covers 13 residues. The chain's CDR3 is CASVRQVNQPQHF. As DNA, the CDR3 is TGTGCCAGCGTCCGACAGGTAAATCAGCCCCAGCATTTT.

The V call is TRBV24-1, the J call TRBJ1-4; 9 bases fit TRBD1. Germline CDR1 KGHDR, CDR2 SFDVKD. This CDR3 contains 16 residues. V dropped 2 bases and J dropped 7; count of bases not matched to a gene: 7. The CDR3 is CATSDSSNRGPEKLFF. In DNA form, the CDR3 reads TGTGCCACCAGTGATTCTTCGAACAGGGGGCCTGAAAAACTGTTTTTT.

V and J are TRBV6-5 and TRBJ2-1; the D gene is possibly TRBD1 (6 bases). CDR1 and CDR2 from the germline V gene are MNHEY and SVGAGI. The CDR3 is made up of 15 amino acids. V lost 7 bases and J lost 10, with 23 bases in between. The CDR3 here is CASKRDRRGSEEQFF. CDR3 bases: TGTGCCAGCAAGAGGGACCGCAGGGGTAGTGAGGAGCAGTTCTTC.

This rearrangement joins TRBV18 to TRBJ1-4; no firm D call. V was trimmed by 8 bases and J by 3 bases, leaving 10 bases between them. Germline V gene lookup returns CDR1 KGHSH and CDR2 LQKENI. CDR3 length: 13 residues. In DNA, the CDR3 is TGTGCCAGCGGGGAGATGGCTAATGAAAAACTGTTTTTT. The encoded protein is CASGEMANEKLFF.

The J gene is TRBJ1-2, the V gene TRBV28; 7 positions agree with TRBD1. The CDR3 extends over 15 amino acids. Germline trimming cut 6 bases from V and 2 bases from J; bases unmatched to any gene: 9. Per the germline V gene, CDR1 is MDHEN and CDR2 is SYDVKM. CDR3 sequence reads: CASRKNPQGNYGYTF. DNA of the CDR3: TGTGCCAGCAGAAAAAATCCACAGGGGAACTATGGCTACACCTTC.

As DNA, the CDR3 is TGTGCCAGCAGACACCCTAGCAGCACAGATACGCAGTATTTT. It codes for CASRHPSSTDTQYF. The chain has TRBV7-2 and TRBJ2-3, with TRBD2 as a possible D gene (5 bases). The CDR3 is 14 amino acids. Trimming removed 6 bases from V and 0 bases from J, with 10 bases in between. CDR1 is SGHTA, CDR2 FQGNSA, per germline.

The chain has TRBV6-2 or TRBV6-3 and TRBJ2-3; 8 nucleotides line up with TRBD1. The CDR3 sequence is 15 residues long. The ends lost 5 bases at V and 4 bases at J; junction bases unmatched: 8. Germline V gene data show CDR1 as MNHEY and CDR2 as SVGEGT. This CDR3 reads CASSVSRTGSDTQYF. The CDR3 DNA follows: TGTGCCAGCAGTGTATCCCGGACAGGGTCAGATACGCAGTATTTT.

V gene TRBV27 combines with J gene TRBJ1-2; 9 nucleotides agree with TRBD1. V shed 7 bases, J shed 4 bases, and the junction held 7 bases outside the gene matches. The CDR3 has 14 amino acids. Germline-derived CDR1 and CDR2 are MNHEY and SMNVEV (reference sequence). Here the CDR3 reads CASKAGTGLYGYTF. Written as DNA, the CDR3 is TGTGCCAGCAAGGCAGGGACAGGGCTCTATGGCTACACCTTC.

V usage is TRBV24-1 and J usage is TRBJ1-2, with 8 bases lining up with TRBD1. The junction had 2 bases not matched to a gene; V was cut back by 5 bases and J by 4 bases. Looked up from germline, CDR1 is KGHDR and CDR2 is SFDVKD. The CDR3 runs 13 residues. The CDR3, as DNA: TGTGCCACCAGTGCAGGGGGCAGCTATGGCTACACCTTC. Amino acid sequence: CATSAGGSYGYTF.

The genes are TRBV24-1 and TRBJ2-3; D possibly corresponds to TRBD1 (5 bases). Trimming took off 3 bases at V and 4 bases at J, with 13 bases between the two ends. The CDR3 contains 15 residues. The germline V gene has CDR1 KGHDR and CDR2 SFDVKD. The CDR3 loop is CATSDGAPSPDTQYF. The CDR3 DNA reads as TGTGCCACCAGTGATGGGGCCCCCTCGCCAGATACGCAGTATTTT.

This chain links TRBV7-9 with TRBJ1-2, with D possibly being TRBD1 (5 bases). Trimming shortened V by 4 bases and J by 4 bases, and 13 bases separated the two germline ends. The germline V gene encodes CDR1 SEHNR and CDR2 FQNEAQ (reference sequence). CDR3 size: 14 residues. This CDR3 reads CASSSDTFLYGYTF. CDR3 bases: TGTGCCAGCAGCTCGGACACATTCCTCTATGGCTACACCTTC.

The chain recombines TRBV20-1 with TRBJ1-1, with D hard to call. Germline lookup yields CDR1 DFQATT and CDR2 SNEGSKA (reference sequence). The CDR3 extends over 11 amino acids. Trimming cost V 8 bases and J 3 bases, with 10 bases left between them. CDR3: CSSKPYTEAFF. For the CDR3, the DNA is TGCAGTAGCAAACCCTACACTGAAGCTTTCTTT.

The gene calls are TRBV6-1 and TRBJ1-2; TRBD1 agrees at 9 bases. The germline CDR1 and CDR2 sequences are MNHNS and SASEGT. This CDR3 is 15 amino acids long. V trimming: 6 bases; J trimming: 0 bases; junction bases outside the gene matches: 5. CDR3 in amino acids: CASRGQGSTNYGYTF. The CDR3 nucleotides read TGTGCCAGCAGGGGACAGGGTTCGACTAACTATGGCTACACCTTC.